The sequence of this TCR beta chain was determined in a study of PD-1 blockade in classical Hodgkin lymphoma. On this clone itself: Its cognate antigen is unknown.

Following autologous stem cell transplantation, relapse occurred in every patient, and exposure to brentuximab vedotin varied. General observations from the study: CD4+ but not CD8+ TCR diversity rose significantly by C4D1. Reports indicated that newly diagnosed patients had lower baseline TCR diversity than healthy donors did. Baseline diversity was lower in partial responders and progressors than complete responders.

Only in-frame clones appear in the TCRdb table, and some are missing; sequencing was by immunoSEQ multiplex PCR. Of fewer than 15,000 clones listed, approximately 86% are singletons. Per germline, CDR1 SGHDT and CDR2 YYEEEE. The V end was cut by 0 bases, the J end by 6 bases, with 10 bases between. The CDR3 is made up of 13 amino acids. The material sequenced was peripheral blood mononuclear cells (PBMCs), taken at baseline. This chain connects TRBV5-6 to TRBJ2-7, with D possibly TRBD2 on 5 matching bases. The receptor's source is a human donor with classical Hodgkin lymphoma. The CDR3 bases are TGTGCCAGCAGCTTGGGGGTTAGCGTCGAGCAGTACTTC. Translation gives CASSLGVSVEQYF.